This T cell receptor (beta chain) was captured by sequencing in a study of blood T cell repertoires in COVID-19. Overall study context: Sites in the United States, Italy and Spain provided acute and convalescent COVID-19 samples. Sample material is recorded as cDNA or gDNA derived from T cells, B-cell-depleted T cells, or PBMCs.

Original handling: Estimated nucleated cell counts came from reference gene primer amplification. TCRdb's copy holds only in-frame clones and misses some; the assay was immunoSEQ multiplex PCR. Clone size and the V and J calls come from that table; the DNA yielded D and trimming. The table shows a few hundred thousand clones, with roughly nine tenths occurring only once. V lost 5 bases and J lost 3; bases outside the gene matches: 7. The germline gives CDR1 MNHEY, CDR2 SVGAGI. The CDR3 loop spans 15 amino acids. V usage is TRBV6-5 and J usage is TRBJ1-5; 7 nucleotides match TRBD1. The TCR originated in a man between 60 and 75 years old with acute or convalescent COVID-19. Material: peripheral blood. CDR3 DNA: TGTGCCAGCAGTCCCACAGGGGTTATCAATCAGCCCCAGCATTTT. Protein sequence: CASSPTGVINQPQHF.